Listed below are T cell receptor beta chains from one sample, sequenced in a study of T cell responses to AZD1222 COVID-19 vaccine. TCRdb's copy holds only in-frame clones and misses some; the assay was immunoSEQ multiplex PCR. This table has some 97,000 clones, 88% appearing once. The sequencing here drew on peripheral blood, taken on day 0 of AZD1222 vaccination. The source of these receptors is an adult in good health. Each CDR3 is given with its conserved first and last residue. The D gene is left open where the match is weak. Clone size is given for some rows only: seen once, a few or many times, or a class if the clone is expanded.

d_gene	abundance	v_gene	j_gene	CDR3aa	CDR3nt
TRBD1	few	TRBV5-1	TRBJ1-1	CASSPGQGSTEAFF	TGCGCCAGCAGCCCCGGACAGGGATCCACTGAAGCTTTCTTT
NA	NA	TRBV6-2/TRBV6-3	TRBJ2-6	CASSHQGSSSGANVLTF	TGTGCCAGCAGCCATCAGGGGTCAAGCTCTGGGGCCAACGTCCTGACTTTC
NA	NA	TRBV13	TRBJ1-3	CASSSYEAGNTIYF	TGTGCCAGCAGCTCCTACGAAGCTGGAAACACCATATATTTT
TRBD1	NA	TRBV6-5	TRBJ1-2	CASSPLTGGSYGYTF	TGTGCCAGCAGTCCCCTGACAGGGGGCAGCTATGGCTACACCTTC
NA	few	TRBV7-8	TRBJ1-5	CASSLGTPPGPQHF	TGTGCCAGCAGCTTAGGCACGCCTCCCGGGCCCCAGCATTTT
NA	NA	TRBV30	TRBJ1-2	CAWSPVLYGYTF	TGTGCCTGGAGCCCAGTCCTCTATGGCTACACCTTC
TRBD1	NA	TRBV6-1	TRBJ1-4	CASSYPQGEGEKLFF	TGTGCCAGCAGCTATCCCCAGGGGGAGGGAGAAAAACTGTTTTTT
TRBD1	NA	TRBV29-1	TRBJ1-2	CSAETGGDYGYTF	TGCAGCGCCGAAACAGGGGGGGACTATGGCTACACCTTC
NA	once	TRBV28	TRBJ2-7	CASSFLGRGEQYF	TGTGCCAGCAGTTTTTTGGGTAGGGGCGAGCAGTACTTC
NA	NA	TRBV5-8	TRBJ1-5	CASSLGDYSNQPQHF	TGTGCCAGCAGCTTGGGGGATTATAGCAATCAGCCCCAGCATTTT
TRBD2	NA	TRBV19	TRBJ2-1	CASSIDTIAGGDGEQFF	TGTGCCAGTAGTATAGACACAATAGCGGGAGGCGACGGTGAGCAGTTCTTC
NA	NA	TRBV6-2/TRBV6-3	TRBJ2-7	CASSYVGNIYEQYF	TGTGCCAGCAGTTATGTGGGAAACATCTACGAGCAGTACTTC
NA	NA	TRBV6-5	TRBJ1-1	CASSINHVGNTEAFF	TGTGCCAGCAGCATCAACCATGTGGGGAACACTGAAGCTTTCTTT
NA	NA	TRBV29-1	TRBJ1-4	CSVVGATNEKLFF	TGCAGCGTCGTGGGTGCAACTAATGAAAAACTGTTTTTT
NA	once	TRBV30	TRBJ1-1	CAWSRGMNTEAFF	TGTGCCTGGAGCCGGGGTATGAACACTGAAGCTTTCTTT
NA	NA	TRBV12-3/TRBV12-4	TRBJ2-5	CASSLGREETQYF	TGTGCCAGCAGTTTAGGGCGGGAAGAGACCCAGTACTTC
NA	NA	TRBV6-1	TRBJ1-1	CAGSRGGNTEAFF	TGTGCCGGGTCCCGCGGGGGGAACACTGAAGCTTTCTTT
NA	NA	TRBV27	TRBJ2-5	CASSWGETQYF	TGTGCCAGCAGTTGGGGAGAGACCCAGTACTTC
TRBD1	NA	TRBV14	TRBJ1-1	CASSPARQGRTEAFF	TGTGCCAGCAGCCCGGCCCGACAGGGTCGCACTGAAGCTTTCTTT
TRBD2	NA	TRBV5-1	TRBJ2-7	CARSAGGGAYEQYF	TGCGCCCGCAGCGCGGGCGGGGGGGCCTACGAGCAGTACTTC
NA	NA	TRBV5-1	TRBJ1-6	CASSPGQSSYNSPLHF	TGCGCCAGCAGCCCCGGACAGAGCTCCTATAATTCACCCCTCCACTTT
NA	NA	TRBV7-3	TRBJ2-7	CASSSGQPGGEQYF	TGTGCCAGCAGCTCCGGACAGCCTGGGGGCGAGCAGTACTTC
NA	NA	TRBV3-1/TRBV3-2	TRBJ1-5	CASSQGEGPQHF	TGTGCCAGCAGCCAAGGTGAGGGGCCCCAGCATTTT
NA	once	TRBV5-6	TRBJ1-4	CASSLGTGAREKLFF	TGTGCCAGCAGCTTGGGTACGGGGGCAAGAGAAAAACTGTTTTTT
NA	NA	TRBV6-1	TRBJ2-7	CASSEKGTGRGAYEQYF	TGTGCCAGCAGTGAAAAGGGAACAGGGAGAGGGGCCTACGAGCAGTACTTC
NA	NA	TRBV5-1	TRBJ2-1	CASSFPTLAGSSYNEQFF	TGCGCCAGCAGCTTTCCCACCCTGGCAGGGAGCTCCTACAATGAGCAGTTCTTC
NA	NA	TRBV29-1	TRBJ1-3	CSVEGSGNTIYF	TGCAGCGTTGAGGGCTCTGGAAACACCATATATTTT
NA	NA	TRBV28	TRBJ1-1	CASSLLGPEAFF	TGTGCCAGCAGCCTTTTAGGGCCTGAAGCTTTCTTT
TRBD1	NA	TRBV6-5	TRBJ2-1	CASRPGQDNEQFF	TGTGCCAGCAGGCCCGGACAGGACAATGAGCAGTTCTTC
NA	NA	TRBV7-2	TRBJ1-1	CASSPGTGMNTEAFF	TGTGCCAGCAGCCCCGGAACAGGGATGAACACTGAAGCTTTCTTT
NA	NA	TRBV7-9	TRBJ1-2	CASSLHAQNYGYTF	TGTGCCAGCAGCTTACACGCACAGAACTATGGCTACACCTTC
NA	NA	TRBV4-3	TRBJ1-4	CASRDSGLATNEKLFF	TGCGCCAGCAGGGACAGTGGGTTGGCAACTAATGAAAAACTGTTTTTT
NA	NA	TRBV6-5	TRBJ2-7	CASSPGRPGAHEQYF	TGTGCCAGCAGCCCCGGACGCCCAGGAGCCCACGAGCAGTACTTC
TRBD2	NA	TRBV6-5	TRBJ2-5	CASSFQAGAGETQYF	TGTGCCAGCAGCTTCCAAGCGGGAGCGGGGGAGACCCAGTACTTC
NA	NA	TRBV6-2/TRBV6-3	TRBJ1-1	CASSYGDPRTEAFF	TGTGCCAGCAGTTACGGGGATCCTCGCACTGAAGCTTTCTTT
NA	NA	TRBV10-3	TRBJ1-1	CAISERGPETEAFF	TGTGCCATCTCAGAGCGGGGCCCGGAGACTGAAGCTTTCTTT
NA	NA	TRBV4-3	TRBJ2-1	CASSQDPTPDVQFF	TGCGCCAGCAGCCAAGATCCAACTCCGGATGTGCAGTTCTTC
TRBD1	NA	TRBV6-5	TRBJ2-7	CASSYSGQGAYEQYF	TGTGCCAGCAGTTACTCGGGACAGGGGGCTTACGAGCAGTACTTC
NA	NA	TRBV7-2	TRBJ1-5	CASTLIGGGNQPQHF	TGTGCCAGCACCTTGATTGGAGGAGGCAATCAGCCCCAGCATTTT
NA	NA	TRBV6-5	TRBJ1-2	CASSYSFRTTDYGYTF	TGTGCCAGCAGTTACTCGTTCCGGACAACGGACTATGGCTACACCTTC
NA	NA	TRBV7-9	TRBJ2-1	CASRKTGGTSGSYNEQFF	TGTGCCAGCAGGAAAACAGGGGGTACTAGCGGTTCCTACAATGAGCAGTTCTTC
TRBD2	NA	TRBV24-1	TRBJ2-5	CATSGTSGLQETQYF	TGTGCCACCAGTGGGACTAGCGGGTTACAAGAGACCCAGTACTTC
NA	NA	TRBV30	TRBJ2-5	CAWSVPTRGETQYF	TGTGCCTGGAGTGTACCAACTAGAGGGGAGACCCAGTACTTC
TRBD1	NA	TRBV27	TRBJ1-5	CASSKDRGHNQPQHF	TGTGCCAGCAGTAAGGACAGGGGGCACAATCAGCCTCAGCATTTT
NA	NA	TRBV2	TRBJ1-5	CASKAVAQAAQPQHF	TGTGCCTCCAAGGCGGTGGCGCAGGCGGCTCAGCCCCAGCATTTT
NA	NA	TRBV30	TRBJ1-5	CAWSVLENQPQHF	TGTGCCTGGAGTGTACTGGAAAATCAGCCCCAGCATTTT
TRBD1	NA	TRBV27	TRBJ1-1	CASRGQGANTEAFF	TGTGCCAGCAGGGGACAGGGGGCGAACACTGAAGCTTTCTTT
TRBD1	NA	TRBV19	TRBJ1-2	CASSPGGQGAFGYTF	TGTGCCAGTAGTCCTGGCGGACAGGGGGCTTTTGGCTACACCTTC
NA	NA	TRBV11-1	TRBJ2-1	CASSPEGRTQFF	TGTGCCAGCAGCCCCGAGGGACGAACCCAGTTCTTC
NA	NA	TRBV6-5	TRBJ1-1	CASSYQMNTEAFF	TGTGCCAGCAGTTACCAGATGAACACTGAAGCTTTCTTT
TRBD1	NA	TRBV14	TRBJ1-1	CASSQEAGGITEAFF	TGTGCCAGCAGCCAAGAGGCAGGGGGGATAACTGAAGCTTTCTTT
TRBD1	NA	TRBV19	TRBJ1-5	CASSIGTVNSNQPQHF	TGTGCCAGTAGTATCGGGACAGTTAATAGCAATCAGCCCCAGCATTTT
TRBD1	NA	TRBV19	TRBJ2-7	CASSIAGGFSYEQYF	TGTGCCAGTAGTATAGCAGGGGGCTTCTCCTACGAGCAGTACTTC
TRBD1	NA	TRBV5-4	TRBJ2-5	CASSSQGAGETQYF	TGTGCCAGCAGCTCACAGGGGGCCGGAGAGACCCAGTACTTC
NA	once	TRBV4-3	TRBJ1-2	CASSQDHGARNYGYTF	TGCGCCAGCAGCCAAGATCACGGGGCACGTAACTATGGCTACACCTTC
TRBD2	once	TRBV6-2/TRBV6-3	TRBJ2-6	CASSYEVTGTNSGANVLTF	TGTGCCAGCAGTTACGAGGTTACGGGGACTAACTCTGGGGCCAACGTCCTGACTTTC
NA	NA	TRBV27	TRBJ1-5	CASSREWTGSQPQHF	TGTGCCAGCAGCCGTGAGTGGACGGGCAGCCAGCCCCAGCATTTT